This T cell receptor (beta chain) was identified in a study of cytomegalovirus exposure and HLA in healthy donors. At the level of the study: The study placed 80% to 90% of its 398 genotyped donors in the Caucasian-associated ancestry cluster. Findings and limits, study-wide: Serostatus for CMV was the only available immune exposure information. What a later analysis showed was that several of the most significant clusters appeared linked to common viral pathogens. In a later analysis, approximately 18,000 TCR beta sequences were associated with HLA alleles at 0.05 false discovery rate.

Primers for the PCR totalled 60 Vbeta and 13 Jbeta. Repertoires were generated with immunoSEQ multiplex PCR, while TCRdb's copy carries only in-frame clones and drops some. The sample carries hundreds of thousands of clones, approximately 84% recorded once. CDR3 length equals 12 residues. Looked up from germline, CDR1 is KGHSH and CDR2 is LQKENI. This clone was counted a few times. Its cognate antigen is unknown. The junction and the germline gene differ at one end; a read error may be behind it. The V call is TRBV18, the J call TRBJ1-5; D possibly corresponds to TRBD1 (6 bases). Sequencing was done on a sample of PBMCs. The receptor was isolated from a woman aged 40 to 55 in good health and CMV-seronegative. The CDR3 reads CASSAPGEPQHF. Here the CDR3 DNA reads TGTGCCAGCTCAGCACCAGGGGAGCCCCAGCATTTT.